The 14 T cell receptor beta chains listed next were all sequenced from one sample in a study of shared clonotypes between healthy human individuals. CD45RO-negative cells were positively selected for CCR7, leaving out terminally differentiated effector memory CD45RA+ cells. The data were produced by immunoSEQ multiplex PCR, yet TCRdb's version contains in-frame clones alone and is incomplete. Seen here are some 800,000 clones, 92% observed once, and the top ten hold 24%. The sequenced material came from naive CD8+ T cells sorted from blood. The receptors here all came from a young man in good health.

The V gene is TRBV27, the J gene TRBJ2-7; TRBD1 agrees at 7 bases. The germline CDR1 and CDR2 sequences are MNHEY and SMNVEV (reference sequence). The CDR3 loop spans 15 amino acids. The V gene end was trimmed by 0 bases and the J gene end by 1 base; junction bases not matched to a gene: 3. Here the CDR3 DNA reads TGTGCCAGCAGTTTATCTCGGGACAGTTCCTACGAGCAGTACTTC. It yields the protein CASSLSRDSSYEQYF.

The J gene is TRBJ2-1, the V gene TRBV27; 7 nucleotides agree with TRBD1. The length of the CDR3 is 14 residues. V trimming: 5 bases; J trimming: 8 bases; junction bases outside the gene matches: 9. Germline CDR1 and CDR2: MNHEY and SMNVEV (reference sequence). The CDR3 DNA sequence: TGTGCCAGCAGTCACCTAGACAGGGCTGATGAGCAGTTCTTC. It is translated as CASSHLDRADEQFF.

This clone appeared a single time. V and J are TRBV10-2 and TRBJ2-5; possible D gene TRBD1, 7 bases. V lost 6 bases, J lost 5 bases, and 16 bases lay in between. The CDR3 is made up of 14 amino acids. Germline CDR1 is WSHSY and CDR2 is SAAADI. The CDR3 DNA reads TGCGCCAGCAGCCCCGGAGGGGGCCCGGAGACCCAGTACTTC. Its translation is CASSPGGGPETQYF.

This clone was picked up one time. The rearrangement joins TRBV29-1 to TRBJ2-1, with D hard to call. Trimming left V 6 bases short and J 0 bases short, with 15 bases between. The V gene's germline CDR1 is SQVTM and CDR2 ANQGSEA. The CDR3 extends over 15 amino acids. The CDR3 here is CSVPSPISSYNEQFF. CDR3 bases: TGCAGCGTCCCAAGCCCTATCAGCTCCTACAATGAGCAGTTCTTC.

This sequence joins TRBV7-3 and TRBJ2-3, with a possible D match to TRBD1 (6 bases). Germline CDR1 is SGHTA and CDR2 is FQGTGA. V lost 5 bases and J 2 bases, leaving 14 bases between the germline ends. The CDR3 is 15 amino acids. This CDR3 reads CASSHRARDTDTQYF. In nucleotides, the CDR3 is TGTGCCAGCAGCCACAGGGCCCGGGACACAGATACGCAGTATTTT.

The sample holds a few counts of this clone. The CDR3 region is CAIWGQGREQYF. CDR3 DNA: TGTGCCATCTGGGGACAGGGCCGGGAGCAGTACTTC. This rearrangement joins TRBV6-1 to TRBJ2-7; 9 bases fit TRBD1. The length of the CDR3 is 12 residues. Looked up from germline, CDR1 is MNHNS and CDR2 is SASEGT. V shed 10 bases, J shed 7 bases, and the junction held 8 bases outside the gene matches.

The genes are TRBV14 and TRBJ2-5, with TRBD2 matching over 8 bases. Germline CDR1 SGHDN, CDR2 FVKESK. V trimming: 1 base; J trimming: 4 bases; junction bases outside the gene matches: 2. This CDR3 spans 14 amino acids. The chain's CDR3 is CASSQVSGIETQYF. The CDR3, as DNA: TGTGCCAGCAGCCAAGTTAGCGGGATAGAGACCCAGTACTTC.

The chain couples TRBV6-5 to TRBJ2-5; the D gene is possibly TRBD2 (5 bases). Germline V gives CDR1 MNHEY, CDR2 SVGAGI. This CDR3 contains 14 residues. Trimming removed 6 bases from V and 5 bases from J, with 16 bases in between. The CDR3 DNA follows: TGTGCCAGCAGCCTCTTACCCGGGATGGAGACCCAGTACTTC. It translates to CASSLLPGMETQYF.

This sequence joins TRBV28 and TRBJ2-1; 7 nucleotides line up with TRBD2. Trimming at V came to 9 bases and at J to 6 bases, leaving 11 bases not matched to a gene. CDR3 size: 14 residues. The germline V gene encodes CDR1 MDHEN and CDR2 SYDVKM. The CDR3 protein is CASELGGSGNEQFF. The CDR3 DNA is TGTGCCAGTGAGCTGGGCGGGAGCGGCAATGAGCAGTTCTTC.

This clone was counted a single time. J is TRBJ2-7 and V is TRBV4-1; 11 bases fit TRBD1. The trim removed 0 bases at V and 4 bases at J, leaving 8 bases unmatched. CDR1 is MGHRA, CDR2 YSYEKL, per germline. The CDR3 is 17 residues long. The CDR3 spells CASSQDHPGDRGYEQYF. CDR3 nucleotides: TGCGCCAGCAGCCAAGATCACCCCGGGGACAGGGGGTACGAGCAGTACTTC.

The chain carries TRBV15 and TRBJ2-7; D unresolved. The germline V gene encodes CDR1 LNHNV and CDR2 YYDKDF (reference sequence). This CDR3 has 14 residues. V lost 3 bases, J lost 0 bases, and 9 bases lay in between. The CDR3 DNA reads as TGTGCCACCAGCAGGGGAATATCCTCCTACGAGCAGTACTTC. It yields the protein CATSRGISSYEQYF.

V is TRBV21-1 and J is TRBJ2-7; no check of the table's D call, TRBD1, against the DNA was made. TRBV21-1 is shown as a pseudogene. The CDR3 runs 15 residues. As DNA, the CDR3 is TGTGCCAGCAGCAAAAACCCGCGCAGGACCTACGAGCAGTACTTC. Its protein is CASSKNPRRTYEQYF.

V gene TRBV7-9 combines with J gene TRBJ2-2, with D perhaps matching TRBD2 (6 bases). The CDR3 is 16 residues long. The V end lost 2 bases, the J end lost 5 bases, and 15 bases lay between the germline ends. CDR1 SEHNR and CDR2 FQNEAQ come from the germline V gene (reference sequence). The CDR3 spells CASSLLRRGGTGELFF. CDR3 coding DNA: TGTGCCAGCAGCTTACTCCGGAGGGGTGGGACCGGGGAGCTGTTTTTT.

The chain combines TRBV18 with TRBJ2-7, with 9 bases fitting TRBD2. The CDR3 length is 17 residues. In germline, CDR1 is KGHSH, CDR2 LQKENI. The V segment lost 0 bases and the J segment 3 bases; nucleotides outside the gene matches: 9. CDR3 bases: TGTGCCAGCTCACCACCGTTGAATAGCGGGAGTGTCTACGAGCAGTACTTC. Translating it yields CASSPPLNSGSVYEQYF.